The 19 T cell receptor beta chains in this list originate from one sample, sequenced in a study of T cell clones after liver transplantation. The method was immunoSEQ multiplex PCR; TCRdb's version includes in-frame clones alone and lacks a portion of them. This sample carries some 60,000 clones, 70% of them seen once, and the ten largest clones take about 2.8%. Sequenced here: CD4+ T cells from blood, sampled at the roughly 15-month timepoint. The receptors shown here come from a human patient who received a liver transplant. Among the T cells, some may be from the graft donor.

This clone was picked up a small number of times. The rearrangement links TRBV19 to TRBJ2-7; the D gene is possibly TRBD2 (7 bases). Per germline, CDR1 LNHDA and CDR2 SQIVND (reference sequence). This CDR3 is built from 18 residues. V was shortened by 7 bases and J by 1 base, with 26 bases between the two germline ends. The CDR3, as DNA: TGTGCCAGTAAAGGGGGGGCAGGGATTAGAGGACCTTCCTACGAGCAGTACGTC. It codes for CASKGGAGIRGPSYEQYV.

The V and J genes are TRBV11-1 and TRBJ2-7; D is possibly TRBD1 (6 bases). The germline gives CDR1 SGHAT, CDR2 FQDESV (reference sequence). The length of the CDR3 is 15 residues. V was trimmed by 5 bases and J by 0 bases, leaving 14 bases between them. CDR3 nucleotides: TGTGCCAGCAGCGGGCCCACAGGGAGCTCCTACGAGCAGTACTTC. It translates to CASSGPTGSSYEQYF.

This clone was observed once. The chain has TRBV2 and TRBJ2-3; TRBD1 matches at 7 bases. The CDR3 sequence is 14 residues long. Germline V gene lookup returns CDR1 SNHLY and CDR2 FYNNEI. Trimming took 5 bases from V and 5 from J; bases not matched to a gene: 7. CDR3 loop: CASSSGGGRDTQYF. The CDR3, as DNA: TGTGCCAGCAGTTCAGGGGGTGGGAGAGATACGCAGTATTTT.

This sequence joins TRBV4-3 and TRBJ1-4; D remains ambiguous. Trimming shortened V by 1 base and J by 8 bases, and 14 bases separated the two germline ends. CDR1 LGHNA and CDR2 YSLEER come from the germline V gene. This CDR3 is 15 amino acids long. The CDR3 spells CASSQGNSELEKLFF. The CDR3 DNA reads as TGCGCCAGCAGCCAAGGGAATTCAGAGCTAGAAAAACTGTTTTTT.

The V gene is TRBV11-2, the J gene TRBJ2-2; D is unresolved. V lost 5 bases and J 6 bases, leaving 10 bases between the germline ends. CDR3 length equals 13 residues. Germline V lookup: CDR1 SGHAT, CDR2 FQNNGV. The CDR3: CASSSVVAGELFF. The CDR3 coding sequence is TGTGCCAGCAGCAGCGTGGTGGCCGGGGAGCTGTTTTTT.

The CDR3 region has the DNA TGTGCCAGCAGCGTAACGAGGGATGACAATGAGCAGTTCTTC. Its translation: CASSVTRDDNEQFF. The V gene is TRBV25-1, the J gene TRBJ2-1; possible D gene TRBD2, 5 bases. From germline, CDR1 is MGHDK and CDR2 SYGVNS. V was pared by 6 bases and J by 5 bases, with 14 bases between. This CDR3 is 14 amino acids long.

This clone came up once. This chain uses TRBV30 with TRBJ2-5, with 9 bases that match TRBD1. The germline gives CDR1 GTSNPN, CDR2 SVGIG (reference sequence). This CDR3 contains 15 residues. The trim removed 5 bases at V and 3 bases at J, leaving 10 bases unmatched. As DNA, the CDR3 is TGTGCCTGGTCCAACGCGGGGACAGGGAAAGAGACCCAGTACTTC. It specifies CAWSNAGTGKETQYF.

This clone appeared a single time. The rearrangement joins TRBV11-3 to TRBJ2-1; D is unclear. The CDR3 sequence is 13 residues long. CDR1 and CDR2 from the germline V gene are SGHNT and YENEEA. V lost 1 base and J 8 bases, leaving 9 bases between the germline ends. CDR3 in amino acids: CASSLVETYEQFF. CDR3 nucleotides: TGTGCCAGCAGCTTAGTGGAGACGTATGAGCAGTTCTTC.

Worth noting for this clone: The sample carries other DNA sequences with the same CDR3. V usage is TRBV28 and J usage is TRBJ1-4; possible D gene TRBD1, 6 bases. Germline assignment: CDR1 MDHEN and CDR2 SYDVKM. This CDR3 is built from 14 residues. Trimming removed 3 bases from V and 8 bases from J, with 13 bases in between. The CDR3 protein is CASSFGQGREKLFF. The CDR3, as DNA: TGTGCCAGCAGTTTTGGGCAGGGGCGGGAAAAACTGTTTTTT.

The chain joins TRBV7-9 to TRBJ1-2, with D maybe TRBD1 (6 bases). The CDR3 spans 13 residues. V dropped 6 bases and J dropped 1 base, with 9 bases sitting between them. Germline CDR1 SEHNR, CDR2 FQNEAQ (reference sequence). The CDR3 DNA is TGTGCCAGCAGGGAACAGGGTAACTATGGCTACACCTTC. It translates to CASREQGNYGYTF.

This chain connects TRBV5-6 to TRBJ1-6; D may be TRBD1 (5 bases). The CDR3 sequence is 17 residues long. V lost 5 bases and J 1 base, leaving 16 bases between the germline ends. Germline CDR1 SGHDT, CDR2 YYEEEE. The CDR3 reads CASSEGARASYNSPLHF. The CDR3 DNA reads TGTGCCAGCAGTGAGGGAGCCAGGGCGTCCTATAATTCACCCCTCCACTTT.

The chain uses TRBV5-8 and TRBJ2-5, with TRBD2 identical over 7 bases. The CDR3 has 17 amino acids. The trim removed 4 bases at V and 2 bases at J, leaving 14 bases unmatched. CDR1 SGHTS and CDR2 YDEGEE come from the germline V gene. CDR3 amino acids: CASSPGGRLGAQETQYF. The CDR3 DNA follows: TGTGCCAGCAGCCCGGGAGGCCGACTCGGGGCTCAAGAGACCCAGTACTTC.

CDR3 sequence (DNA): TGTGCCAGCAGTGAAACTGGCAGGGGGCGTGAAAAACTGTTTTTT. It is translated as CASSETGRGREKLFF. This sequence joins TRBV2 and TRBJ1-4; TRBD1 aligns across 8 bases. CDR1 SNHLY and CDR2 FYNNEI come from the germline V gene. The V gene end was trimmed by 2 bases and the J gene end by 7 bases; junction bases not matched to a gene: 6. This CDR3 comprises 15 residues.

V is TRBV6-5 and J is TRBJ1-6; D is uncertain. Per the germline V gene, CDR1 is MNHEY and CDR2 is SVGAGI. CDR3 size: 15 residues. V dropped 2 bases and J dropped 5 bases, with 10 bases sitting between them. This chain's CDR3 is CASSYRAVDNSPLHF. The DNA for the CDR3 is TGTGCCAGCAGTTACCGCGCGGTTGATAATTCACCCCTCCACTTT.

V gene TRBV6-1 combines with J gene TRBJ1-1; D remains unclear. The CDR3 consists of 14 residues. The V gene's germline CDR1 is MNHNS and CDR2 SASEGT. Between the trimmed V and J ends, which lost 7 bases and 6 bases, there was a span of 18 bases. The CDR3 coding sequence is TGTGCCAGCAAGGCGGTGGGCAGCATTCCTGAAGCTTTCTTT. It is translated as CASKAVGSIPEAFF.

In DNA, the CDR3 is TGTGCCAGCTTAGGGAAAAACAGTATAGCCAAAAACATTCAGTACTTC. Translating gives CASLGKNSIAKNIQYF. This chain joins TRBV28 and TRBJ2-4, with unresolved D. CDR1 MDHEN and CDR2 SYDVKM come from the germline V gene. The CDR3 length is 16 residues. V lost 8 bases and J 0 bases, leaving 17 bases between the germline ends. Supplemented by reference TRBV28 and TRBJ2-4, the full variable domain reads DVKVTQSSRYLVKRTGEKVFLECVQDMDHENMFWYRQDPGLGLRLIYFSYDVKMKEKGDIPEGYSVSREKKERFSLILESASTNQTSMYLCASLGKNSIAKNIQYFGAGTRLSVL.

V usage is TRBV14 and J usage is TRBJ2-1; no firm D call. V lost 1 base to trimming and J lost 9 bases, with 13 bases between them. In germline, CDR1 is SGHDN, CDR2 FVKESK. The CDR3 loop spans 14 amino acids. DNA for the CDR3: TGTGCCAGCAGCCAAGGGGTAGGCCGCGCTGAGCAGTTCTTC. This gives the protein CASSQGVGRAEQFF. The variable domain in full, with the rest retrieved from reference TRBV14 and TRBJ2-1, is EAGVTQFPSHSVIEKGQTVTLRCDPISGHDNLYWYRRVMGKEIKFLLHFVKESKQDESGMPNNRFLAERTGGTYSTLKVQPAELEDSGVYFCASSQGVGRAEQFFGPGTRLTVL.

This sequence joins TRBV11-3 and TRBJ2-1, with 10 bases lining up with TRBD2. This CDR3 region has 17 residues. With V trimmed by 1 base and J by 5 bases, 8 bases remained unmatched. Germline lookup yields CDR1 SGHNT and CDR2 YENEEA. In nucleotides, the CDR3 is TGTGCCAGCAGCTTAGGAGCGGGGGGGCATAGCAACAATGAGCAGTTCTTC. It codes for CASSLGAGGHSNNEQFF.

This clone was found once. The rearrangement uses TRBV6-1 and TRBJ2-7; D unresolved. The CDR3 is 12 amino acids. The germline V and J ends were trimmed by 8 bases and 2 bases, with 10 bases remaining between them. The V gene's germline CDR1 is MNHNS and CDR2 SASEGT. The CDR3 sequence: CASPSAPYEQYF. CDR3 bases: TGTGCCAGCCCCTCGGCCCCCTACGAGCAGTACTTC.